This TCR beta chain was captured by sequencing in a study of T cell responses to AZD1222 COVID-19 vaccine. The table came from immunoSEQ multiplex PCR; TCRdb's copy has only in-frame clones and leaves some out. Of 120,000 to 150,000 clones in the sample, 88% were seen once. CDR1 is SGHAT, CDR2 FQDESV, per germline (reference sequence). CDR3 size: 15 residues. Between the trimmed V and J ends, which lost 1 base and 3 bases, there was a span of 10 bases. Comments on this clone: Its cognate antigen is unknown.

Whole-study results and caveats: The donor cohort was predominantly white British with a female majority, and clonal diversity may have been underestimated. Only a handful of AZD1222 recipients tested seropositive at baseline. Vaccine-associated CD4 TCRs spanned spike, dominant at 160-218 and 743-854. The study found Spike-specific TCR breadth and depth rose after two AZD1222 doses.

This rearrangement joins TRBV11-1 to TRBJ1-5; the D gene is possibly TRBD1 (5 bases). The specimen comprised peripheral blood, sampled 28 days after the second dose of the MenACWY control vaccine. The origin of this receptor is an adult who received the MenACWY meningococcal vaccine as a control. The CDR3 bases are TGTGCCAGCAGCTTAGGTACAGGCCCCAATCAGCCCCAGCATTTT. This codes for CASSLGTGPNQPQHF.